The rows below give T cell receptor beta chains drawn from one sample of a study of T cells in Graves' hyperthyroidism and ophthalmopathy. Each CDR3 protein is one row after TCRdb ran MiXCR on the multiplex PCR reads. Found here are hundreds of thousands of distinct CDR3 sequences, less than 25% of them singletons; the top ten hold approximately 30%. The sequenced sample consisted of blood. These receptors all stem from a man younger than 40 with Graves' ophthalmopathy. Both conserved end residues are part of each CDR3.

V	J	CDR3
TRBV6-2/TRBV6-3	TRBJ1-1	CASSYSILRASNTEAFF
TRBV6-1	TRBJ2-6	CASSPQTLTGGVLTF
TRBV28	TRBJ2-2	CASKDGREHRPGELFF
TRBV3-1	TRBJ2-7	CASSQDTMAGRGEQYF
TRBV20-1	TRBJ2-5	CSARVLTRTQETQYF
TRBV20-1	TRBJ1-1	CSANRADTEAFF
TRBV28	TRBJ2-1	CASYSSYNEQFF
TRBV27	TRBJ2-5	CASSSGTGGYETQYF
TRBV12-3/TRBV12-4	TRBJ2-5	CASSPPVTSAKETQYF
TRBV2	TRBJ2-7	CASQEGTSLFYEQYF
TRBV5-1	TRBJ2-1	CASSSRTSGNDEQFF
TRBV9	TRBJ2-3	CASSVTGGATDTQYF
TRBV2	TRBJ1-6	CASSSLTGSNSPLHF
TRBV2	TRBJ1-4	CASSEAAPGNEKLFF
TRBV20-1	TRBJ2-1	CSAPGTVHNEQFF
TRBV30	TRBJ1-1	CAWTDYTEAFF
TRBV20-1	TRBJ2-7	CSASPGLAEYEQYF
TRBV20-1	TRBJ2-1	CSARTGDPSYNEQFF
TRBV28	TRBJ2-3	CASSIMWGQGQDTQYF
TRBV13	TRBJ1-1	CASQEGMNTEAFF
TRBV14	TRBJ2-1	CASSHTSGVNEQFF
TRBV9	TRBJ2-1	CASSWGPGQGAGEQFF
TRBV4-1	TRBJ2-7	CASSRTGTGTLEQYF
TRBV7-2	TRBJ2-7	CASSLATSGSVSYEQYF
TRBV6-6	TRBJ2-3	CASSYLGTLFTDTQYF
TRBV14	TRBJ2-7	CASSQGRHSYEQYF
TRBV28	TRBJ2-4	CASSFRGALIAKNIQYF
TRBV19	TRBJ1-3	CASSSYREAGNTIYF
TRBV20-1	TRBJ1-5	CSARDRHLSNQPQHF